The TCR beta chain described here comes from a study of response to subunit inactivated influenza vaccine. Study-wide results and limits: Authors suggested that a seasonal influenza vaccination recruits few new T cells each time.

TCRdb reprocessed the RT-PCR reads via MiXCR and lists one record per CDR3 protein. The table records hundreds of thousands of distinct CDR3 sequences, 6% to 9% of them present only once. From germline, CDR1 is SEHNR and CDR2 FQNEAQ (reference sequence). V was cut by 1 base and J by 1 base, with 13 bases left in between. CDR3 length equals 16 residues. This clonotype has more than one count but fewer than ten. Its antigen is unknown. This specimen consisted of PBMCs from blood, obtained roughly 24 months after vaccination. The TCR sequence derives from a man aged 45 to 70 who received an inactivated influenza vaccine. The rearrangement links TRBV7-9 to TRBJ1-1; D possibly corresponds to TRBD1 (6 bases). CDR3 protein: CASSLGAGGWNTEAFF. In DNA form, the CDR3 reads TGTGCCAGCAGCTTAGGGGCGGGGGGCTGGAACACTGAAGCTTTCTTT.